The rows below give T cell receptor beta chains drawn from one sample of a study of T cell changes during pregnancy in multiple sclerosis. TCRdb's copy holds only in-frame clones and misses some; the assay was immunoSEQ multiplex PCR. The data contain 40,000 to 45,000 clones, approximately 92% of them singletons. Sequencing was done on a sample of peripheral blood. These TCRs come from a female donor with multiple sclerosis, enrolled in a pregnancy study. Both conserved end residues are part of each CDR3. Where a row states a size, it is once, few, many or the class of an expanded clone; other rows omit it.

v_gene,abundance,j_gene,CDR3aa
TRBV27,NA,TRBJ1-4,CASSLRQGSEKLFF
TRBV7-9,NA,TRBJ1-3,CASSRIFETVTSGNTIYF
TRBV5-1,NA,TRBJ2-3,CASSSTGTGGDTQYF
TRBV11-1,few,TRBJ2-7,CASSLLLGGSGAEQYF
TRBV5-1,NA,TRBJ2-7,CASRRDSYEQYF
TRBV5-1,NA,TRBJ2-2,CASSLVGSLTGELFF
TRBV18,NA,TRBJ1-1,CASSPTQTGPEAFF
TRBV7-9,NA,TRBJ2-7,CASSWDSYEQYF
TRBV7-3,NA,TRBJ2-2,CASSPMSPGNTGELFF
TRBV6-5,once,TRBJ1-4,CASSAMAGEKLFF
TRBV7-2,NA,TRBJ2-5,CASRITGTSQETQYF
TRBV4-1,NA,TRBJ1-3,CASSQGGRGRGSGNTIYF
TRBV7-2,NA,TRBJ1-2,CASSLRTGRGLEAYGYTF
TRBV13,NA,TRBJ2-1,CASSLVSGSSYNEQFF
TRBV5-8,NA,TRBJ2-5,CASSTGTGGRYQETQYF
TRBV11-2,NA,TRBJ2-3,CASSPGTGYTDTQYF
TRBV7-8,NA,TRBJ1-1,CASSLVDGTMNTEAFF
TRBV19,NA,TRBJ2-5,CASSTLAGEETQYF
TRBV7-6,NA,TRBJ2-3,CASGPTGADTQYF
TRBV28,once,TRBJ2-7,CASSSYLGGSYEQYF
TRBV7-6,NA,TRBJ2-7,CASSLVRGDEQYF
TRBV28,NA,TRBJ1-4,CASSFGGGNEKLFF
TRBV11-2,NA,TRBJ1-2,CASSLDDFGYTF
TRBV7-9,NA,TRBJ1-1,CASSRGQTANTEAFF
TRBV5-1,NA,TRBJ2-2,CASSLADMAGELFF